One sample yielded the 25 T cell receptor beta chains listed below, sequenced in a study of CD4+ T cells in melanoma. The assay was immunoSEQ multiplex PCR, and TCRdb's table has in-frame clones only and misses some. The sample shows fewer than 20,000 clones, approximately 76% of them seen only once. The specimen sequenced was cells from a culture (not recorded whether cultured in vitro). The receptors derive from a human donor with melanoma.

This clone has a handful of counts. This CDR3 reads CATKKAGDNSPLHF. The CDR3 bases are TGCGCCACCAAGAAGGCAGGCGATAATTCACCCCTCCACTTT. This chain links TRBV5-1 with TRBJ1-6; no clear D. Trimming pared 9 bases from V and 5 bases from J, leaving 15 bases between. This CDR3 contains 14 residues. Germline V gene sequence: CDR1 SGHRS, CDR2 YFSETQ. The full variable domain, its missing parts supplied by reference TRBV5-1 and TRBJ1-6, is KAGVTQTPRYLIKTRGQQVTLSCSPISGHRSVSWYQQTPGQGLQFLFEYFSETQRNKGNFPGRFSGRQFSNSRSEMNVSTLELGDSALYLCATKKAGDNSPLHFGNGTRLTVT.

The chain recombines TRBV5-1 with TRBJ2-3; 8 nucleotides match TRBD2. Germline CDR1 reads SGHRS; CDR2 reads YFSETQ. The CDR3 totals 15 residues. J was trimmed by 6 bases and V by 1 base; bases with no gene match: 7. This chain's CDR3 is CASSLLARGVDTQYF. The DNA for the CDR3 is TGCGCCAGCAGCTTGTTGGCGCGGGGGGTGGATACGCAGTATTTT.

CDR3 in amino acids: CASSLSLAGGNEQFF. The DNA for the CDR3 is TGCGCCAGCAGCTTATCCTTAGCCGGGGGAAATGAGCAGTTCTTC. The chain combines TRBV5-1 with TRBJ2-1; tentative D call: TRBD2 (6 bases). This CDR3 comprises 15 residues. Germline-derived CDR1 and CDR2 are SGHRS and YFSETQ. The V and J ends lost 2 bases and 7 bases respectively, with 16 bases between them.

The chain is built from TRBV19 and TRBJ1-3, with D uncertain. This CDR3 is 12 amino acids long. Germline values: CDR1 LNHDA, CDR2 SQIVND (reference sequence). The ends were cut back, 7 bases at V and 3 bases at J, with 7 bases in the middle. This CDR3 is CASISLGNTIYF. The CDR3 coding sequence is TGTGCCAGTATCTCGCTTGGAAACACCATATATTTT.

The V gene is TRBV6-1, the J gene TRBJ1-2; a possible D gene is TRBD1 (5 bases). The CDR3 extends over 15 amino acids. V was pared by 2 bases and J by 0 bases, with 10 bases between. The germline gives CDR1 MNHNS, CDR2 SASEGT. CDR3 in DNA: TGTGCCAGCAGTGAACTAACAGGCCCTAACTATGGCTACACCTTC. Protein: CASSELTGPNYGYTF.

V gene TRBV11-2 combines with J gene TRBJ2-7; D perhaps matches TRBD1 (5 bases). Trimming took off 6 bases at V and 4 bases at J, with 13 bases between the two ends. There are 13 residues in the CDR3. Germline loops: CDR1 SGHAT, CDR2 FQNNGV. The CDR3 protein is CASSSGRQYEQYF. CDR3 bases: TGTGCCAGCAGTTCAGGGCGTCAGTACGAGCAGTACTTC. Full variable domain (remainder filled in from reference TRBV11-2 and TRBJ2-7): EAGVAQSPRYKIIEKRQSVAFWCNPISGHATLYWYQQILGQGPKLLIQFQNNGVVDDSQLPKDRFSAERLKGVDSTLKIQPAKLEDSAVYLCASSSGRQYEQYFGPGTRLTVT.

In this sample, this clone turned up once. The gene calls are TRBV15 and TRBJ1-3; D is uncertain. The V end lost 1 base, the J end lost 6 bases, and 7 bases lay between the germline ends. The length of the CDR3 is 13 residues. In germline, CDR1 is LNHNV, CDR2 YYDKDF (reference sequence). The CDR3 loop reads CATSRAPSNTIYF. The CDR3 region has the DNA TGTGCCACCAGCAGAGCCCCGTCAAACACCATATATTTT.

The chain is built from TRBV27 and TRBJ2-1, with 11 nucleotides matching TRBD2. V shed 2 bases, J shed 7 bases, and the junction held 7 bases outside the gene matches. The germline gives CDR1 MNHEY, CDR2 SMNVEV (reference sequence). The CDR3 consists of 16 residues. As DNA, the CDR3 is TGTGCCAGCAGTTTAAGAGGGACTAGCGGAACGAATGAGCAGTTCTTC. Translation gives CASSLRGTSGTNEQFF.

The rearrangement joins TRBV5-1 to TRBJ2-2, with a tentative D call TRBD1 (5 bases). Trimming pared 6 bases from V and 2 bases from J, leaving 11 bases between. CDR3 length equals 14 residues. Germline V CDR1 and CDR2: SGHRS, YFSETQ. The CDR3 sequence is CASTQGGNTGELFF. The CDR3 coding sequence is TGCGCCAGCACGCAGGGTGGAAACACCGGGGAGCTGTTTTTT.

The chain recombines TRBV5-1 with TRBJ2-5, with a possible D match to TRBD2 (6 bases). This CDR3 contains 14 residues. CDR1 and CDR2 from the germline V gene are SGHRS and YFSETQ. V was clipped by 4 bases and J by 1 base, with 11 bases between them. As DNA, the CDR3 is TGCGCCAGCAGCGGGGGGATCTCCCAAGAGACCCAGTACTTC. Protein sequence: CASSGGISQETQYF.

This chain links TRBV11-3 with TRBJ1-6, with D perhaps matching TRBD1 (5 bases). This CDR3 has 15 residues. Germline CDR1 and CDR2: SGHNT and YENEEA. Trimming shortened V by 3 bases and J by 6 bases, and 12 bases separated the two germline ends. The CDR3 DNA reads TGTGCCAGCAGCTTCTTGAGGGGTCTTAATTCACCCCTCCACTTT. Protein: CASSFLRGLNSPLHF.

V gene TRBV9 combines with J gene TRBJ2-1, with 7 bases identical to TRBD2. The junction had 0 bases not matched to a gene; V was cut back by 0 bases and J by 0 bases. The CDR3 has 15 residues. Germline CDR1 SGDLS, CDR2 YYNGEE. CDR3 sequence reads: CASSVAGGSYNEQFF. CDR3 DNA sequence: TGTGCCAGCAGCGTAGCGGGGGGCTCCTACAATGAGCAGTTCTTC.

V usage is TRBV30 and J usage is TRBJ1-6; D remains ambiguous. Germline V CDR1 and CDR2: GTSNPN, SVGIG (reference sequence). V lost 5 bases to trimming and J lost 7 bases, with 15 bases between them. The CDR3 has 14 amino acids. CDR3 nucleotides: TGTGCCTGGCGGGCGTTCGGGGAGAATTCACCCCTCCACTTT. Protein: CAWRAFGENSPLHF.

This clone was observed a few times. V is TRBV10-2 and J is TRBJ2-1; 9 bases line up with TRBD2. Germline V CDR1 and CDR2: WSHSY, SAAADI. This CDR3 region has 16 residues. V lost 0 bases, J lost 7 bases, and 7 bases stayed unmatched. The chain's CDR3 is CASSESGLALKNEQFF. The CDR3 nucleotides read TGCGCCAGCAGTGAGTCGGGACTAGCTTTAAAGAATGAGCAGTTCTTC.

The J gene is TRBJ2-7, the V gene TRBV28; D gene uncertain. CDR1 and CDR2 from the germline V gene are MDHEN and SYDVKM. Trimming took off 3 bases at V and 4 bases at J, with 13 bases between the two ends. This CDR3 is 14 amino acids long. CDR3 region: CASSLVSYNYEQYF. The CDR3 region has the DNA TGTGCCAGCAGTTTGGTCTCGTACAATTACGAGCAGTACTTC.

V usage is TRBV19 and J usage is TRBJ1-6, with D maybe TRBD1 (6 bases). V lost 6 bases, J lost 5 bases, and 17 bases lay in between. The CDR3 is made up of 16 amino acids. Per germline, CDR1 LNHDA and CDR2 SQIVND (reference sequence). DNA for the CDR3: TGTGCCAGTAGATCCCTTACGACAGGTGATAATTCACCCCTCCACTTT. Translating gives CASRSLTTGDNSPLHF.

There are a few counts of this clone. This chain joins TRBV30 and TRBJ1-2, with unresolved D. There are 14 residues in the CDR3. The ends were cut back, 1 base at V and 4 bases at J, with 13 bases in the middle. CDR1 is GTSNPN and CDR2 is SVGIG in the germline V gene (reference sequence). The CDR3 DNA sequence: TGTGCCTGGAGTGAGGAGGGATGGAGCTATGGCTACACCTTC. Its translation is CAWSEEGWSYGYTF.

V gene TRBV5-6 combines with J gene TRBJ2-3; D perhaps matches TRBD1 (5 bases). The V and J ends lost 1 base and 4 bases respectively, with 13 bases between them. The CDR3 spans 15 residues. Germline V gene sequence: CDR1 SGHDT, CDR2 YYEEEE. Here the CDR3 DNA reads TGTGCCAGCAGCTTGTTTCAGGGTCGCGCAGATACGCAGTATTTT. Protein: CASSLFQGRADTQYF.

Comments on this clone: Mismatch with germline at one junction end may stem from a read error. The V gene is TRBV19, the J gene TRBJ1-2, with TRBD1 as a possible D gene (6 bases). The germline V gene encodes CDR1 LNHDA and CDR2 SQIVND (reference sequence). This CDR3 spans 15 amino acids. The CDR3 DNA follows: TGTGTCAGTAATGGGCCAGGGGATTCGAACTATGGCTACACCTTC. The encoded protein is CVSNGPGDSNYGYTF.

The CDR3 DNA follows: TGTGCCAGCAGCGTAGGATGGGAAGGGGAGCTGTTTTTT. This translates into CASSVGWEGELFF. This rearrangement joins TRBV9 to TRBJ2-2, with D unresolved. Looked up from germline, CDR1 is SGDLS and CDR2 is YYNGEE. The CDR3 has 13 amino acids. Deletions cut 0 bases from V and 8 bases from J, with 8 bases between.

The chain couples TRBV5-6 to TRBJ1-1, with TRBD1 as a possible D gene (5 bases). The germline gives CDR1 SGHDT, CDR2 YYEEEE. V was trimmed by 2 bases and J by 6 bases, leaving 11 bases between them. This CDR3 spans 13 amino acids. The CDR3 DNA is TGTGCCAGCAGCTTCATCGCGGGGCCTGAAGCTTTCTTT. Protein: CASSFIAGPEAFF.

The chain combines TRBV5-6 with TRBJ2-3, with D possibly TRBD2 on 5 matching bases. Deletions cut 0 bases from V and 8 bases from J, with 7 bases between. From germline, CDR1 is SGHDT and CDR2 YYEEEE. The CDR3 is made up of 12 amino acids. CDR3 bases: TGTGCCAGCAGCTTGGCCCGGGGTACGCAGTATTTT. Encoded protein: CASSLARGTQYF.

The chain has TRBV30 and TRBJ1-6; 8 bases are shared with TRBD1. With 3 bases clipped from V and 7 bases from J, the junction kept 14 bases outside the gene matches. The CDR3 consists of 17 residues. CDR1 and CDR2 (germline): GTSNPN, SVGIG (reference sequence). The CDR3 nucleotides read TGTGCCTGGAGGGAGGTTATGCGGACAGGGCCCAATTCACCCCTCCACTTT. Its translation is CAWREVMRTGPNSPLHF.

V gene TRBV9 combines with J gene TRBJ2-1; 10 positions agree with TRBD2. Per the germline V gene, CDR1 is SGDLS and CDR2 is YYNGEE. Losses at the gene ends were 3 bases for V and 4 bases for J; bases not matched to a gene: 7. The CDR3 runs to 16 residues. This CDR3 is CASSASLLAGYNEQFF. CDR3 DNA sequence: TGTGCCAGCAGCGCATCCTTACTAGCGGGGTACAATGAGCAGTTCTTC. The whole variable domain, remainder taken from reference TRBV9 and TRBJ2-1, is DSGVTQTPKHLITATGQRVTLRCSPRSGDLSVYWYQQSLDQGLQFLIQYYNGEERAKGNILERFSAQQFPDLHSELNLSSLELGDSALYFCASSASLLAGYNEQFFGPGTRLTVL.

This CDR3 is CASSLMGQQETQYF. CDR3 nucleotides: TGCGCCAGCAGCTTGATGGGACAGCAAGAGACCCAGTACTTC. V is TRBV5-1 and J is TRBJ2-5, with 7 bases aligning to TRBD1. The V and J ends lost 1 base and 2 bases, in that order; junction bases with no gene match: 2. This CDR3 contains 14 residues. The germline V gene encodes CDR1 SGHRS and CDR2 YFSETQ.